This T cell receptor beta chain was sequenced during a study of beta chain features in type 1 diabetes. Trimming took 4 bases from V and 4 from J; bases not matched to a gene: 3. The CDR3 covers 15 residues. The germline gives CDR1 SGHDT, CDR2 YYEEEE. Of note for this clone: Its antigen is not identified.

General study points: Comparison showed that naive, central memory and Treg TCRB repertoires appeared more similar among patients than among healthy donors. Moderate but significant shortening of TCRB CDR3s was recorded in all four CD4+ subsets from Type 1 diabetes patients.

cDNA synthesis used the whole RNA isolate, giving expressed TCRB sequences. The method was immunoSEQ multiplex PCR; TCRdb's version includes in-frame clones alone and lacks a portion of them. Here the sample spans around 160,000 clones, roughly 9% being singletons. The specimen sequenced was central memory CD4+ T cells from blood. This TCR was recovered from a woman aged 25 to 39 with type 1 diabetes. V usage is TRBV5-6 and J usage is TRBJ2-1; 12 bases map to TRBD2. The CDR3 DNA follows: TGTGCCAGCAGCCGGACTAGCGGGGAGTACAATGAGCAGTTCTTC. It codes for CASSRTSGEYNEQFF.